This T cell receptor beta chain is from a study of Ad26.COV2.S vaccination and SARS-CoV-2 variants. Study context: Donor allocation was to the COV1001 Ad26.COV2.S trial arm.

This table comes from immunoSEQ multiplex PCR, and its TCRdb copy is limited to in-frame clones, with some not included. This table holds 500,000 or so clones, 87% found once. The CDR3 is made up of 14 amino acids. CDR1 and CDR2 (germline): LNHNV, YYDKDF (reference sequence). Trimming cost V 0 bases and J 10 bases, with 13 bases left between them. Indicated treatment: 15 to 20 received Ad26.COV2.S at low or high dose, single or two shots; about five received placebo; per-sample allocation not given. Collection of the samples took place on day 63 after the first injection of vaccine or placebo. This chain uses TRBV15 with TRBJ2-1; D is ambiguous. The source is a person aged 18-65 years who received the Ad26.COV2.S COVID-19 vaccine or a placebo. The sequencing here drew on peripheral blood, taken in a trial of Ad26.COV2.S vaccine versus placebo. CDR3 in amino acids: CATSRDLRQSEQFF. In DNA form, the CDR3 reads TGTGCCACCAGCAGAGATCTTCGGCAGTCGGAGCAGTTCTTC.